This TCR beta chain originates from a study of regulatory T cells in long-lasting Graves disease. This CDR3 is 13 amino acids long. Trimming removed 2 bases at V and 6 bases at J, with 9 bases between. Germline V gene sequence: CDR1 MDHEN, CDR2 SYDVKM. Time point: newly diagnosed GD, antithyroid drugs for less than 3 months. After RNA was extracted from PBMCs, the TCR library was made from it. CDR3 regions were amplified by Arm-PCR using iRepertoire HTBI primers to build TCR beta libraries. Via MiXCR, TCRdb re-called the multiplex PCR reads, giving one row per CDR3 protein. This table has around 250,000 distinct CDR3 sequences, 18% appearing once. These data were also filed under a second study, of T cells in Graves' hyperthyroidism and ophthalmopathy.

The source was peripheral blood mononuclear cells (PBMCs), collected at new diagnosis, from a patient treated with antithyroid drugs. The chain joins TRBV28 to TRBJ2-3; D gene uncertain. The TCR comes from a woman aged 25 to 39 with Graves disease. CDR3 DNA sequence: TGTGCCAGCAGTTTAGGACCCCGGGATACGCAGTATTTT. This sequence encodes CASSLGPRDTQYF.